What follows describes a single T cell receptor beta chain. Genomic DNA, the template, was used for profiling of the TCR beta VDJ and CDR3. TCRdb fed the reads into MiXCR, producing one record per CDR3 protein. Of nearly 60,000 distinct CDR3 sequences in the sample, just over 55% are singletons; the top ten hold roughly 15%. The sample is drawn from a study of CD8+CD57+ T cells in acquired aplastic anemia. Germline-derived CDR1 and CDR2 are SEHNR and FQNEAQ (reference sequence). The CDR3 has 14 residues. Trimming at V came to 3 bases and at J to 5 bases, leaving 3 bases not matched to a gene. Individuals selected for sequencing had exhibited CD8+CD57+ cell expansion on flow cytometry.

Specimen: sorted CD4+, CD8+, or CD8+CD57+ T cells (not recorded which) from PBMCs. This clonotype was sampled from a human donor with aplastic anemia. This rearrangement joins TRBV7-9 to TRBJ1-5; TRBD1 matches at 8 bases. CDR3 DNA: TGTGCCAGCAGCTTGGGGACAGGCCATCAGCCCCAGCATTTT. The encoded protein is CASSLGTGHQPQHF. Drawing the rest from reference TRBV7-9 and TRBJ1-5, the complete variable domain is DTGVSQNPRHKITKRGQNVTFRCDPISEHNRLYWYRQTLGQGPEFLTYFQNEAQLEKSRLLSDRFSAERPKGSFSTLEIQRTEQGDSAMYLCASSLGTGHQPQHFGDGTRLSIL.